Listed here are 10 T cell receptor beta chains from one sample, sequenced in a study of monozygotic twins with inflammatory bowel disease. TCRdb reanalyzed the 5' RACE reads and collapses them to one entry per CDR3 protein, without DNA. This sample's table has approximately 45,000 distinct CDR3 sequences. Material for sequencing was blood. The receptors shown here come from a human donor with ulcerative colitis or Crohn's disease, or a healthy co-twin of an affected twin (not recorded which).

This chain joins TRBV28 and TRBJ2-5; TCRdb picks TRBD1, but there is no DNA to check that call. CDR3 length: 16 amino acids. Germline values: CDR1 MDHEN, CDR2 SYDVKM. The CDR3 reads CASSSSGTGAQETQYF.

V usage is TRBV6-1 and J usage is TRBJ2-1; the TCRdb D gene call, TRBD1, has no DNA to confirm it. The CDR3 has 16 residues. Per the germline V gene, CDR1 is MNHNS and CDR2 is SASEGT. The CDR3 region is CASVFSGTGNKVEQFF.

CDR3 sequence: CASSLSTVNTEAFF. The chain carries TRBV7-2 and TRBJ1-1. Per germline, CDR1 SGHTA and CDR2 FQGNSA. CDR3 length: 14 amino acids.

V and J are TRBV12-3 or TRBV12-4 and TRBJ2-7; TCRdb's D gene call, TRBD2, goes unchecked for lack of DNA. This CDR3 region has 13 residues. The CDR3 loop reads CASRGGTLGEQYF.

The rearrangement uses TRBV10-3 and TRBJ2-1; checking the TCRdb D call of TRBD2 is not possible without DNA. Germline-derived CDR1 and CDR2 are ENHRY and SYGVKD. CDR3 length equals 15 residues. The CDR3 protein is CAISEPGGPGNEQFF.

The chain couples TRBV20-1 to TRBJ1-5; TCRdb designates TRBD1, a call that cannot be tested without DNA. The CDR3 sequence is 13 residues long. Germline CDR1 reads DFQATT; CDR2 reads SNEGSKA (reference sequence). This CDR3 reads CSASFGGYQPQHF.

The chain carries TRBV12-3 or TRBV12-4 and TRBJ1-1. The CDR3 runs to 13 residues. CDR3 amino acids: CASSFLPVTEAFF.

This chain uses TRBV12-3 or TRBV12-4 with TRBJ2-2; TCRdb picks TRBD1, but there is no DNA to check that call. This CDR3 is built from 15 residues. CDR3 loop: CASTFGTGFGGELFF.

In terms of frequency, this clonotype is medium-sized (0.01 to 0.1%). V gene TRBV11-2 combines with J gene TRBJ2-1; without DNA, the TCRdb call of TRBD2 cannot be checked. The CDR3 is made up of 16 amino acids. Germline CDR1 SGHAT, CDR2 FQNNGV. CDR3 sequence: CASSKGTSGALGEQFF. Based on the CDR3 plus reference TRBV11-2 and TRBJ2-1, the full variable domain is EAGVAQSPRYKIIEKRQSVAFWCNPISGHATLYWYQQILGQGPKLLIQFQNNGVVDDSQLPKDRFSAERLKGVDSTLKIQPAKLEDSAVYLCASSKGTSGALGEQFFGPGTRLTVL.

The chain joins TRBV5-6 to TRBJ2-3; TCRdb's D call of TRBD1 is untestable without DNA. The CDR3 consists of 20 residues. Germline assignment: CDR1 SGHDT and CDR2 YYEEEE. The CDR3 is CASRRGPYTSGGKGTDTQYF.